The present TCR beta chain was sequenced within a study of T cell responses to AZD1222 COVID-19 vaccine. V trimming: 6 bases; J trimming: 9 bases; junction bases outside the gene matches: 5. CDR3 length equals 14 residues. The germline CDR1 and CDR2 sequences are MDHEN and SYDVKM. Assay: immunoSEQ multiplex PCR; the TCRdb copy retains only in-frame clones and omits some. This table holds more than 85,000 clones, under 95% found once. The input for sequencing was peripheral blood, taken on day 0 of AZD1222 vaccination. This clonotype originated in an adult in good health. J is TRBJ2-2 and V is TRBV28; the match to TRBD2 covers 12 bases. The CDR3 DNA sequence: TGTGCCAGCAGCTCCGGACTAGCGGGGCGGGAGCTGTTTTTT. Its protein is CASSSGLAGRELFF.